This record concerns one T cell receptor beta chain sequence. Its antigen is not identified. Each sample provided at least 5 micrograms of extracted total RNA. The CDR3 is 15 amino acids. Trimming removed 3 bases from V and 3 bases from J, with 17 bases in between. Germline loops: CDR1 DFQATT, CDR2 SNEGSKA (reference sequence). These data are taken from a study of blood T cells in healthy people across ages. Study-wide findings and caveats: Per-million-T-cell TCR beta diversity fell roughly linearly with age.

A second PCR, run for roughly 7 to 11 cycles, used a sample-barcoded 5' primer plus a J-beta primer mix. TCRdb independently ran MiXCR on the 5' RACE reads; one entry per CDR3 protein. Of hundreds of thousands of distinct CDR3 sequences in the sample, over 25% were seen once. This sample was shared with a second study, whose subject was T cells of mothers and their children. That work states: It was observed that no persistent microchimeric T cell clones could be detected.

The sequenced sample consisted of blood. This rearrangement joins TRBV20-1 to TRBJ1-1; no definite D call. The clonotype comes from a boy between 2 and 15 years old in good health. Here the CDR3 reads CSASLSRVGDTEAFF. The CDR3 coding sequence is TGCAGTGCTAGTCTCTCACGGGTTGGCGACACTGAAGCTTTCTTT.